This T cell receptor (beta chain) came from a study of OX40 agonist ivuxolimab in advanced cancers. At the level of the whole study: Ivuxolimab was a fully human IgG2 agonistic monoclonal antibody targeting the costimulatory receptor OX40 (CD134). Intravenous ivuxolimab was administered to patients every 2 weeks at six dose levels: 0.01, 0.1, 0.3, 1.5, 3 and 10 mg/kg. Of the approximately 54 dose-escalation patients, hepatocellular carcinoma was present in about 19, melanoma in around 15, renal cell carcinoma in 9 and head and neck cancer in 9. A male proportion of 75% to 85% and a mean age of 60 years, ranging from about 20 to 85, were recorded for the dose-escalation cohort. Prior anti-PD-1, anti-PD-L1 or anti-CTLA-4 therapy was permitted, and checkpoint inhibitors had been received by more than 35% of dose-escalation patients. Partial responses were achieved by three dose-escalation patients, of whom one had hepatocellular carcinoma and two had cutaneous melanoma. Peripheral TCRbeta sequencing was intended to test whether TCR sequence diversity was altered and clonal T-cell expansion was caused by ivuxolimab. The monotherapy dose-escalation portion (N ≈ 50 patients) of the phase I ivuxolimab trial is reported in the paper.

This clone is deemed medium-sized (0.01 to 0.1%). Its antigen specificity is not known. No base-level quality is on record; no much larger clone is a single base apart. Genomic DNA was extracted from sorted cells for sequencing of the TCRbeta CDR3 region. The immunoSEQ Assay was used for sequencing of TCRbeta CDR3 regions. TCRdb carries this immuneACCESS record with in-frame sequences only. Its versions omit some clonotypes, under half of them owing to an unresolved V gene in the studies checked, with the rest unexplained. Here the sample has about 71,000 clones; 80% to 85% occur a single time. The top ten clones comprise 4.5% to 6% of the sample. What the study reported, not specific to this receptor: After ivuxolimab, expanded clones were on average more numerous among CD8+ T cells than among CD4+ T cells. The antigen specificity of the clonally expanded peripheral T cells was not determined. Low levels of normalized T-cell clonal expansion were also shown by some nonresponding patients. Clonal expansion of both CD4+ and CD8+ blood T cells was observed from baseline to week 6 at doses 0.1 to 3.0 mg/kg. In the 0.1-3.0 mg/kg groups, partial responders were among the patients with the lowest normalized peripheral clonal expansion, particularly in CD8+ T cells.

From the cysteine up to the phenylalanine, the CDR3 has a length of 16 residues. The sequence is cut down to CDR3 DNA, 48 bases in frame from base 1. Taken from the germline V gene (reference sequence), the CDR1 and CDR2 loops are MNHEY and SMNVEV. The germline V end is reduced by 6 bases and the J end by 0 bases; junction bases left unmatched: 9. The trial excluded patients who had a history of autoimmune disease or who were on systemic immunosuppression. Peripheral blood for TCR sequencing was drawn from every dose cohort at baseline, at cycle 4 day 1 and at cycle 7 day 1. Samples came from an open-label, multicenter, first-in-human phase I dose-escalation trial of ivuxolimab. The trial enrolled adults with locally advanced or metastatic head and neck squamous cell, hepatocellular, melanoma or renal cell carcinoma. CD4+ and CD8+ T cells were sorted separately from peripheral blood before TCR sequencing.

This chain joins TRBV27 to TRBJ1-2; TRBD1 agrees with 8 junctional bases. The sequenced sample was CD4+ or CD8+ T cells sorted from blood, obtained in a trial of the OX40 agonist ivuxolimab. The receptor comes from an adult with an advanced solid tumor such as melanoma, head and neck, liver or kidney cancer. The CDR3 corresponds to CASSTFGQGTNYGYTF. The DNA is as follows: TGTGCCAGCAGCACCTTTGGACAGGGTACTAACTATGGCTACACCTTC.